The clone carrying this T cell receptor (beta chain) was counted at least ten times. Its cognate antigen is unknown. The record originates from a study of T cells in Graves' hyperthyroidism and ophthalmopathy. Patients affected by ophthalmopathy presented a Clinical Activity Score of at least 3, a NOSPECS grade of at least 4, and disease duration below 3 months. Looked up from germline, CDR1 is SGHKS and CDR2 is YYEKEE (reference sequence). CDR3 length: 15 residues. The V gene lost 1 base and the J gene lost 5 bases, with 15 bases spanning the gap. Broader study findings: Ophthalmopathy prediction by the model preceded onset by a median about 6 months.

Amplified TCR beta CDR3 regions derived from RNA transcripts. Researchers ran a first-round RT-PCR on the TCR CDR3 using the HTBI primer set. MiXCR was run by TCRdb on the multiplex PCR reads, yielding one entry per CDR3 protein. The table shows about 590,000 distinct CDR3 sequences, with 13% to 15% occurring only once. The receptor was isolated from a woman aged 18-29 years with Graves' ophthalmopathy. What was sequenced was blood. The J gene is TRBJ2-5, the V gene TRBV5-5, with D unresolved. CDR3 amino acids: CASSLRRADPETQYF. DNA of the CDR3: TGTGCCAGCAGCTTGAGAAGGGCTGACCCGGAGACCCAGTACTTC. The complete variable domain, with remaining parts taken from reference TRBV5-5 and TRBJ2-5, reads DAGVTQSPTHLIKTRGQQVTLRCSPISGHKSVSWYQQVLGQGPQFIFQYYEKEERGRGNFPDRFSARQFPNYSSELNVNALLLGDSALYLCASSLRRADPETQYFGPGTRLLVL.